This is a list of T cell receptor beta chains from one sample in a study of shared clonotypes between healthy human individuals. Sequencing used immunoSEQ multiplex PCR; TCRdb keeps in-frame clones, though not all of them. Here the sample spans roughly 2 million clones, about 94% being singletons. The specimen sequenced was naive CD8+ T cells sorted from blood. These receptors were taken from a man between 18 and 29 years old in good health. The CDR3 runs from the conserved cysteine through the conserved F or W. The D gene is left open where the match is weak.

j_call: TRBJ2-1
d_call: TRBD2
v_call: TRBV27
cdr3_nt: TGTGCCAGCAGTTTATGGGGGACTAGCGGGGCGAATGAGCAGTTCTTC
cdr3_aa: CASSLWGTSGANEQFF

j_call: TRBJ2-7
d_call: .
v_call: TRBV19
cdr3_nt: TGTGACACGGGCCGGCTGGAGGCCCAGCAGTACTTC
cdr3_aa: CDTGRLEAQQYF

j_call: TRBJ2-1
d_call: .
v_call: TRBV7-2
cdr3_nt: TGTGCCAGCAGCTTTCTAAGCGGGAATGAGCAGTTCTTC
cdr3_aa: CASSFLSGNEQFF

j_call: TRBJ2-7
d_call: TRBD1
v_call: TRBV5-4
cdr3_nt: TGTGCCAGCAGCTTGGGTCAGGGGGAGTACTTC
cdr3_aa: CASSLGQGEYF

j_call: TRBJ1-1
d_call: .
v_call: TRBV25-1
cdr3_nt: TGTGCCAGCAGTCAAGGTGGAACTGAAGCTTTCTTT
cdr3_aa: CASSQGGTEAFF

j_call: TRBJ2-7
d_call: .
v_call: TRBV10-2
cdr3_nt: TGCGCCAGCAGCCTCTCCGGGGACTACGAGCAGTACTTC
cdr3_aa: CASSLSGDYEQYF

j_call: TRBJ2-7
d_call: .
v_call: TRBV10-3
cdr3_nt: TGTGCCATCAGCGGCCAGGAGTACGAGCAGTACTTC
cdr3_aa: CAISGQEYEQYF

j_call: TRBJ2-3
d_call: .
v_call: TRBV9
cdr3_nt: TGTGCCAGCAGCGTAGGCGGAACCACAGATACGCAGTATTTT
cdr3_aa: CASSVGGTTDTQYF

j_call: TRBJ2-5
d_call: TRBD1
v_call: TRBV6-5
cdr3_nt: TGTGCCAGCTCCCAAGTCGACAGGGGGAAGGAGACCCAGTACTTC
cdr3_aa: CASSQVDRGKETQYF

j_call: TRBJ2-7
d_call: TRBD2
v_call: TRBV2
cdr3_nt: TGTGCCAGCAGTATAGCGGGAGGGACTTTTTACGAGCAGTACTTC
cdr3_aa: CASSIAGGTFYEQYF

j_call: TRBJ2-2
d_call: .
v_call: TRBV2
cdr3_nt: TGTGCCAGCAGTGAAGCGCCAGGGTCCGGGGAGCTGTTTTTT
cdr3_aa: CASSEAPGSGELFF

j_call: TRBJ2-2
d_call: .
v_call: TRBV7-3
cdr3_nt: TGTGCCAGCAGCCCCGGCCTATCGGGCACCGGGGAGCTGTTTTTT
cdr3_aa: CASSPGLSGTGELFF

j_call: TRBJ2-1
d_call: .
v_call: TRBV7-9
cdr3_nt: TGTGCCAGCAGCGGAAGTGGTCATGAGCAGTTCTTC
cdr3_aa: CASSGSGHEQFF

j_call: TRBJ1-6
d_call: .
v_call: TRBV28
cdr3_nt: TGTGCCAGCAGTTTGAGTAGTCGGGGAACCTATAATTCACCCCTCCACTTT
cdr3_aa: CASSLSSRGTYNSPLHF

j_call: TRBJ1-2
d_call: TRBD1
v_call: TRBV29-1
cdr3_nt: TGCAGCGTGGAACAGGGGGCGCATGCTTATGGCTACACCTTC
cdr3_aa: CSVEQGAHAYGYTF

j_call: TRBJ2-1
d_call: TRBD1
v_call: TRBV5-4
cdr3_nt: TGTGCCAGCACCAAACCGTCCGGGGACAGGGATCATGAGCAGTTCTTC
cdr3_aa: CASTKPSGDRDHEQFF